This section outlines one T cell receptor (beta chain) sequence together with its context. Antigen: not known. Other DNA sequences of this sample code for an identical CDR3. The record originates from a study of CD8+ T cells in alopecia areata. Regarding the study as a whole: One nonresponder leaves baseline CD8+ expansion's link to response uncertain.

It was cDNA, reverse transcribed from extracted RNA, that served as the sequencing template. Sequencing used immunoSEQ multiplex PCR; TCRdb keeps in-frame clones, though not all of them. Of about 170,000 clones in the sample, around 58% are singletons; the top ten hold more than 15%. Noted treatment: oral pan-JAK inhibitor, 5-10 mg twice daily. Samples from alopecia areata patients were lesional scalp punch biopsies and peripheral blood. CDR3 length: 12 residues. The germline V gene has CDR1 SQVTM and CDR2 ANQGSEA. Trimming removed 7 bases at V and 2 bases at J, with 11 bases between. The chain has TRBV29-1 and TRBJ1-1, with D perhaps matching TRBD1 (6 bases). The specimen was CD4+ T cells sorted from blood, collected at approximately week 60, from a patient treated with tofacitinib. This TCR came from a human donor with alopecia areata. For the CDR3, the DNA is TGCAGCGCTGGACAGTTAAACACTGAAGCTTTCTTT. It yields the protein CSAGQLNTEAFF.